This TCR beta chain originates from a study of PD-1 blockade in classical Hodgkin lymphoma (dated by TCRdb to 2018 to 2020). About the study as a whole: Nivolumab dosing was 3 mg/kg intravenously every 2 weeks, continuing until either disease progression or unacceptable toxicity. A peripheral blood immune signature of response to PD-1 blockade in classical Hodgkin lymphoma was defined using TCR beta sequencing and CyTOF. Study-wide conclusions, independent of this receptor: Patients starting nivolumab less than 1 year after ASCT had lower diversity and were excluded from later analyses to avoid confounding by immune reconstitution. The study covered only a single clinical trial cohort, and the causes of the repertoire differences, possibly disease activity or prior therapy, were still not defined. Baseline TCR diversity was reported to be lower in newly diagnosed patients than in healthy donors, and even lower in relapsed/refractory patients. Baseline diversity similar to that of newly diagnosed patients was observed in trial patients achieving complete response, whereas significantly lower diversity was observed in partial responders and progressors. By C4D1, a significant rise was seen in CD4+ TCR diversity but not in CD8+ TCR diversity (p=0.0027 vs p=0.16), and the rise was most apparent among complete responders (p=0.02).

The sample's time point label is to be understood as: cycle 4 day 1 (C4D1), after 6 weeks of nivolumab. All trial patients had relapsed after autologous stem cell transplantation, with cohorts A, B and C differing in prior brentuximab vedotin exposure. The trial cohort included 45 to 65 patients with relapsed/refractory classical Hodgkin lymphoma, and each patient had a best overall response of complete response, partial response or progressive disease. In the multi-cohort phase II CheckMate 205 trial, trial patients received single-agent nivolumab. Best overall response was determined by an independent review committee according to the 2007 International Working Group response criteria. Trial PBMCs were obtained immediately prior to nivolumab initiation (C1D1) and on therapy at cycle 2 day 1 and cycle 4 day 1. Peripheral blood was collected in 8 mL Vacutainer Cell Preparation Tubes, from which PBMCs were isolated by centrifugation and then cryopreserved.

The Qiagen DNeasy kit was used to extract genomic DNA both from unsorted PBMCs and from the negatively selected CD4+ and CD8+ fractions. TCR beta CDR3 regions were amplified by immunoSEQ multiplex PCR using primers annealing to V and J segments. A synthetic immune receptor repertoire was used to minimize amplification bias, and remaining bias was computationally removed after sequencing. Concerning the study's data processing: Repertoire diversity was quantified as the Shannon entropy index using custom Python scripts. Unsorted, CD4+ and CD8+ repertoires were analyzed separately, except in combined analyses where CD4+ and CD8+ sequences were merged in silico. Clonal expansion was defined as at least a 2-fold frequency increase after treatment relative to C1D1, with a pseudocount of 0.5 for undetected baseline clones. Singleton clones were defined as clones with 0 or 1 copy at C1D1, and non-singleton clones were defined as clones with 2 or more copies. By matching protein sequences in sorted samples from the same patient, clones expanded in unsorted samples were annotated as CD4+, CD8+ or unknown. Wilcoxon tests on paired samples were used to test diversity changes from C1D1 to C4D1. As stored in TCRdb, this immuneACCESS dataset retains in-frame rearrangements with V and J assigned. A fraction of the clones does not appear; measured against another copy, unresolved V genes explain less than half of the discrepancy, and the remainder lacks a known reason. Clone size and the V and J calls come from that table; the DNA yielded D and trimming. Across this sample there are 100,000 or so clones, with about nine tenths seen only once. The ten largest clonotypes hold around a fifth of the sample.

This clone was found once. Its cognate antigen has yet to be identified. One base away there is no much larger clone; base qualities are not given. The germline V gene (reference sequence) specifies SEHNR as CDR1 and FQNEAQ as CDR2. The CDR3 runs 15 residues from the cysteine to the phenylalanine. Only the CDR3 region is kept as DNA, spanning 45 bases read in frame from base 1. V drops 4 bases and J drops 2 bases, leaving 13 bases in between. The V gene is TRBV7-9 and the J gene is TRBJ2-3, with the D gene too uncertain to name. This receptor was obtained from a human donor with classical Hodgkin lymphoma. The sequenced sample was peripheral blood mononuclear cells (PBMCs), obtained before the fourth cycle of nivolumab. In nucleotide form, the sequence is TGTGCCAGCAGCTCGGCCGGGCTTCCCACAGATACGCAGTATTTT. It encodes CASSSAGLPTDTQYF.